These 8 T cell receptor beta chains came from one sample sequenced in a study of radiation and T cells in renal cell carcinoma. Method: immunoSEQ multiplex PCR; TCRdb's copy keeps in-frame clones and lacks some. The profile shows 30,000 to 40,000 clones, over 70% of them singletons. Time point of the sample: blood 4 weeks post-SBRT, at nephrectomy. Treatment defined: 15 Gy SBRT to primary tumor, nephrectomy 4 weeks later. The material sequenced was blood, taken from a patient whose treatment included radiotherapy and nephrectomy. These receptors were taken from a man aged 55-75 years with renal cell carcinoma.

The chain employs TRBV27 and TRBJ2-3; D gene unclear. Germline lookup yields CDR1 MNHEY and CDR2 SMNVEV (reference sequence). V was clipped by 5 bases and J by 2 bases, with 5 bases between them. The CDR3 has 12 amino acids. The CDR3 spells CASSRLTDTQYF. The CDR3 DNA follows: TGTGCCAGCAGTCGTCTCACAGATACGCAGTATTTT.

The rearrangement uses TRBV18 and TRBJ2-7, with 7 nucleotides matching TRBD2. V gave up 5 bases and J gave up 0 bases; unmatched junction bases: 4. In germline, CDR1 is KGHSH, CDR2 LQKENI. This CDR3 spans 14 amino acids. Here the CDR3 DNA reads TGTGCCAGCTCATCCGGACTAGACTCCTACGAGCAGTACTTC. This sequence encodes CASSSGLDSYEQYF.

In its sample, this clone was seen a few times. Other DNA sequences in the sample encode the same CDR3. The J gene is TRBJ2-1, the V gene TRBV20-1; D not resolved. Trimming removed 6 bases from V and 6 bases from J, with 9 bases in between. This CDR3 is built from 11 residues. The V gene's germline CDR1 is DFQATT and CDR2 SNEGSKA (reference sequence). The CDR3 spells CSAPGPNEQFF. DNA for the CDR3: TGCAGTGCCCCCGGTCCCAATGAGCAGTTCTTC.

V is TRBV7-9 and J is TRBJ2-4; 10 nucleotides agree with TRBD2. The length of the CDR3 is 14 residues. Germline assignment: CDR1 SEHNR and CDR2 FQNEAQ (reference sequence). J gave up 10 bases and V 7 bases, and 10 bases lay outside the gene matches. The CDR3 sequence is CASTQIAGGRIQYF. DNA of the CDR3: TGTGCCAGCACCCAAATAGCGGGAGGTCGAATTCAGTACTTC.

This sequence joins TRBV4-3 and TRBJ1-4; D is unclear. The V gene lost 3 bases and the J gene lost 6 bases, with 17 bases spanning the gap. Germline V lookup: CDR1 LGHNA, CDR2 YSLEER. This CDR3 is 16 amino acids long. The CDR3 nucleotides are TGCGCCAGCAGCCACCGACCTCCCGGGCATGATGAAAAACTGTTTTTT. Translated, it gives CASSHRPPGHDEKLFF.

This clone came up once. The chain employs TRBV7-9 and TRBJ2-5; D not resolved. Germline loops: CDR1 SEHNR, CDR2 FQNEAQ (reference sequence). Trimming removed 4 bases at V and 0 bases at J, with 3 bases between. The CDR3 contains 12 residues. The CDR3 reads CASSSYQETQYF. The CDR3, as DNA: TGTGCCAGCAGCTCGTACCAAGAGACCCAGTACTTC. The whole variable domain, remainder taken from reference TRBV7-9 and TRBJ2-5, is DTGVSQNPRHKITKRGQNVTFRCDPISEHNRLYWYRQTLGQGPEFLTYFQNEAQLEKSRLLSDRFSAERPKGSFSTLEIQRTEQGDSAMYLCASSSYQETQYFGPGTRLLVL.

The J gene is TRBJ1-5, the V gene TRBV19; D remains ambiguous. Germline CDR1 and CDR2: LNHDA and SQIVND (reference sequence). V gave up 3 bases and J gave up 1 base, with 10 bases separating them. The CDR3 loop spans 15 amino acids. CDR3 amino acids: CASSIASYSNQPQHF. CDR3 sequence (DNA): TGTGCCAGTAGTATTGCCTCGTACAGCAATCAGCCCCAGCATTTT.

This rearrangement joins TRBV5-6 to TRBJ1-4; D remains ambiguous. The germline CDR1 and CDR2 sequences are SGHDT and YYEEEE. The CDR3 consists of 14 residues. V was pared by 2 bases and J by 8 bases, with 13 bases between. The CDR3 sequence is CASSFLDGEEKLFF. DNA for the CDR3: TGTGCCAGCAGCTTCCTTGACGGGGAGGAAAAACTGTTTTTT.